The T cell receptor (beta chain) under discussion was sequenced for a study of blood T cell repertoires in COVID-19 (TCRdb year 2020). With regard to the full study: Samples from collaborators originated in the United States, Italy and Spain and spanned both the acute and convalescent phases of COVID-19. The material from the prospective study consisted of cDNA or gDNA derived from T cells, B-cell-depleted T cells, or PBMCs. Deeply sampled blood TCRbeta repertoires from subjects exposed to, actively infected with, or recovered from COVID-19 were included in the dataset. The repertoires were released in a freely available public database meant as a resource for research on the immune response to SARS-CoV-2. Where HLA class I and class II types were available, the types were taken from metadata supplied by the sample provider, not from assay-based typing. The samples were drawn from the first 160 participants of the ongoing ImmuneRACE study and from some 1,300 subjects provided by 6 global collaborators. The sample metadata nearly always contained a de-identified subject ID, COVID-19 status, age in years and sex. General conclusions and limits of the study: How much clinical and demographic metadata was included differed by source and by participant, and the metadata was provided uncurated.

Notes on this clone: Its binding antigen is unknown. No base qualities exist here, and no much larger clone lies one base off it.

TCRbeta CDR3 regions were amplified from genomic DNA by means of the immunoSEQ Assay, a bias-controlled multiplex PCR. Turning to the authors' computational methods: Nucleated cell counts per sample were estimated from amplification of reference gene primers within the assay. To quantify the absolute abundance of each unique TCRbeta CDR3 rearrangement, sequence reads were collapsed and filtered. For each sample, productive Simpson clonality was calculated by taking the square root of Simpson's diversity index across productive rearrangements. TCRdb mirrors the immuneACCESS table, restricted to in-frame sequences. Some clones are absent from its copies; in checked studies, under half trace to an unresolved V gene, and the reason for the others is unknown. That table furnishes V, J and clone size, whereas the DNA furnished D and trimming. This sample is represented by 65,000 to 90,000 clones; roughly 90% of them were singletons. The ten top clones hold less than 9% of the sample.

Inclusive of the bounding cysteine and phenylalanine, the CDR3 is 13 residues long. Only CDR3 DNA is held: 39 bases, read in frame from base 1. After removal of 6 bases from V and 7 bases from J, the junction retains 5 bases not matched to a gene. The germline V gene supplies CDR1 SGDLS and CDR2 YYNGEE. Whole blood was collected in K2EDTA tubes by collaborating institutions according to the institutions' own protocols. For TCRbeta analysis, collaborators shipped samples as frozen whole blood, isolated PBMCs, or DNA extracted from either of those sample types. The sequence derives from a human donor in a cohort sampled during active COVID-19. Sequenced material: peripheral blood. The chain couples TRBV9 to TRBJ2-1, with 9 junctional bases fitting TRBD2. The nucleotide sequence reads as follows: TGTGCCAGCAAAGGCGGGGGGGATAATGAGCAGTTCTTC. This codes for CASKGGGDNEQFF.